The source of this T cell receptor beta chain is a study of blood T cell repertoires in COVID-19. Study-wide context: Italy, Spain and the United States were the sources of the convalescent and acute COVID-19 samples.

Original methodology: Amplification from reference gene primers served as the basis for estimated nucleated cell counts. Produced via immunoSEQ multiplex PCR; TCRdb's table is partial and in-frame only. That table supplies the V and J calls and clone size; D and trimming were determined from the DNA. The table records approximately 230,000 clones, 88% of them present only once. The sample consisted of peripheral blood. The sequence was obtained from an elderly man with acute or convalescent COVID-19.

In DNA, the CDR3 is TGTGCCAGCAGTTACTCGAATCGCAGGGGCGGTTCACCCCTCCACTTT. It codes for CASSYSNRRGGSPLHF. The chain couples TRBV6-6 to TRBJ1-6; D possibly corresponds to TRBD1 (6 bases). CDR1 and CDR2 from the germline V gene are MNHNY and SVGAGI (reference sequence). Trimming shortened V by 0 bases and J by 9 bases, and 15 bases separated the two germline ends. The CDR3 is 16 residues long.